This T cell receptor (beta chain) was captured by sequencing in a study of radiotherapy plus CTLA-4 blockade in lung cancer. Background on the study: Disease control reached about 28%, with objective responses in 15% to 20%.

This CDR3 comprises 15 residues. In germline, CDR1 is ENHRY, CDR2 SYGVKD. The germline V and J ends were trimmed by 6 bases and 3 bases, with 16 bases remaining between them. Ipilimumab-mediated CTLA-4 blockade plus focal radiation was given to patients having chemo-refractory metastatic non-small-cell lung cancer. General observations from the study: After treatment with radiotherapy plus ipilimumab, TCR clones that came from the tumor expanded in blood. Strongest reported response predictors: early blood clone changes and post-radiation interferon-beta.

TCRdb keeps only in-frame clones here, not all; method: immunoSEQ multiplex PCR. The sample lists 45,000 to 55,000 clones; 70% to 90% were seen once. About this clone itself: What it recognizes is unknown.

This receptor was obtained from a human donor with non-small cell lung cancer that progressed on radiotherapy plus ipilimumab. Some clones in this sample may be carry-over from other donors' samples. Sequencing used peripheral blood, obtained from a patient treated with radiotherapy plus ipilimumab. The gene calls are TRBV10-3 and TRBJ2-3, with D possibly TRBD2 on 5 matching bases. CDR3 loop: CAIREQGGLTDTQYF. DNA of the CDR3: TGTGCCATCAGGGAACAAGGAGGATTGACAGATACGCAGTATTTT.